This T cell receptor (beta chain) appears in the sequencing data of a study of T cell repertoires in ileal Crohn's disease. Germline CDR1 reads MNHEY; CDR2 reads SMNVEV (reference sequence). This CDR3 is 17 amino acids long. Trimming removed 3 bases from V and 10 bases from J; junction bases left unmatched: 10. As to time point: neoterminal ileum biopsy at postoperative endoscopy, about 6 months after surgery. Per sample, approximately 550 nanograms of biopsy DNA were TCRB immunosequenced. Sequencing used immunoSEQ multiplex PCR; TCRdb keeps in-frame clones, though not all of them. This table has some 7,000 clones, roughly four fifths appearing once.

The receptor comes from an adult with Crohn's disease. V is TRBV27 and J is TRBJ2-3; 16 nucleotides line up with TRBD2. Sequencing was performed on ileal tissue. CDR3 DNA: TGTGCCAGCAGTTTCTCGGGACTAGCGGGGGGGCCCGCGTCGCAGTATTTT. Protein sequence: CASSFSGLAGGPASQYF.